This is a list of T cell receptor beta chains from one sample in a study of tumor-infiltrating lymphocytes in primary liver carcinoma. In TCRdb, the multiplex PCR reads were re-called with MiXCR into one record per CDR3 protein. The sample includes some 180,000 distinct CDR3 sequences, about 55% seen only once; the top ten take 65% to 80%. Sequenced input: peripheral blood. These TCRs come from a man between 40 and 49 years old with primary liver carcinoma and hepatitis B virus infection. The CDR3 runs from the conserved cysteine through the conserved F or W. The D gene is left open where the match is weak. The size field is filled for only some rows; it gives once, few, many or a size class.

>many|TRBJ1-5|-|TRBV12-3/TRBV12-4
TGTGCCAGCAGTCCAGTGGAGGGGAACCAGCATTTT
CASSPVEGNQHF
>-|TRBJ2-7|-|TRBV11-2
TGTGTCAACAGCTTAACCGACGTAGCCTACGAGGAGTACTTC
CVNSLTDVAYEEYF
>once|TRBJ1-1|TRBD1|TRBV11-2
TGTGCCACGGGACAGGGGGCGAGGAACACTGAAGCTTTCTTT
CATGQGARNTEAFF
>-|TRBJ1-1|-|TRBV29-1
TGCAGCCCGGGGGGCTTCATGAACACTGAAGCTTTCTTT
CSPGGFMNTEAFF
>many|TRBJ2-7|-|TRBV29-1
TGCAGCGGCGTCATTCAGGCATCGGGCGAGCAGTACTTC
CSGVIQASGEQYF
>-|TRBJ2-2|TRBD1|TRBV5-5
TGTGCCAGCAGCATTAGACAGGGGGCCGGGGACCTGTTTTTT
CASSIRQGAGDLFF
>-|TRBJ1-6|TRBD1|TRBV6-5
TGTGCCAGCGCCAGGACAGGGAATTCACCCCTCCACTTT
CASARTGNSPLHF
>many|TRBJ2-1|TRBD2|TRBV29-1
TGCAGCGCTGGGGGGGGACTGAACTACAATGAGCAGTTCTTC
CSAGGGLNYNEQFF
>-|TRBJ2-4|-|TRBV11-2
TGTGCTAGCAGCGCTCACCCTAACAGGGGGGGAAACATTCAGTACTTC
CASSAHPNRGGNIQYF
>once|TRBJ2-3|TRBD2|TRBV11-2
TGTGCCAGAAGCGCGACCCCTAGCGGAAGGTCCACAGATACGCAGTATTTT
CARSATPSGRSTDTQYF
>-|TRBJ2-7|TRBD1|TRBV29-1
TGCAGCGTCTGGGACAGGGCAACCTACGAGCAGTACTTC
CSVWDRATYEQYF
>many|TRBJ2-1|TRBD2|TRBV11-2
TGTGCCAGCAGGCATATTAGCGGGAGGGCCTCAGAGCAGTTCTTC
CASRHISGRASEQFF
>-|TRBJ2-5|-|TRBV29-1
TGCAGCGTTGATATCACCCAAGAGGCCCAGTACTTC
CSVDITQEAQYF
>-|TRBJ2-7|-|TRBV11-2
TGTGCCAGCAGCAAATATTCGGGAGTGGGCTACGAGCAGTACTTC
CASSKYSGVGYEQYF
>many|TRBJ2-6|-|TRBV29-1
TGCAGCGTTGAAGGTGGGCCTGGGGCCAACGTCCTGACTTTC
CSVEGGPGANVLTF
>-|TRBJ2-1|TRBD2|TRBV4-1
TGCGCCAGCAGCCAACCCCAGACTAGCTACAATCAGCAGTTCTTC
CASSQPQTSYNQQFF
>few|TRBJ1-3|-|TRBV11-2
TGTGCCAGCAGCTCGGGTGGGTCGGGAAACACCATATATTTT
CASSSGGSGNTIYF
>-|TRBJ2-3|-|TRBV29-1
TGCAGCGTCAGAAGCACAGATACGCAGTATTTT
CSVRSTDTQYF
>-|TRBJ2-7|TRBD1|TRBV6-5
TGTGCCAGCAGTTACTCGACAGGGGTGAACGAGCAGTACTTC
CASSYSTGVNEQYF
>many|TRBJ1-6|TRBD1|TRBV6-1
TGTGCCAGCTCTGAGCTCGGGGCAGGGGGCACTTCACCCCTCCACTTT
CASSELGAGGTSPLHF
>-|TRBJ2-1|TRBD2|TRBV5-1
TGCGCCAGCAGCGGGTCCGGGACTAGCGACTACAATGAGCAGTTCTTC
CASSGSGTSDYNEQFF
>-|TRBJ2-7|-|TRBV11-1
TGTGCCAGCACCTTAGATTCCTTGGGGAGCTTCTACGAGCAGTACTTC
CASTLDSLGSFYEQYF
>-|TRBJ2-7|TRBD1|TRBV2
TGTGCCACCTGGACAGGCGCCTACGAGCAGTACTTC
CATWTGAYEQYF
>few|TRBJ2-2|-|TRBV13
TGTGCCAGCAGCTTAGAAACCCACGGGGAGCTGTTTTTT
CASSLETHGELFF
>-|TRBJ2-7|-|TRBV6-6
TGTGCCAGCAGTTACGTGCGGGGCTCCTACGAGCAGTACTTC
CASSYVRGSYEQYF
>-|TRBJ2-7|TRBD2|TRBV6-6
TGTGCCGGAGGGATTAGCGGGAACCACGAGCAGTACTTC
CAGGISGNHEQYF
>-|TRBJ2-7|-|TRBV11-2
TGTGCCAGCAGACCCTCTCCGGACAGTGGGTACGAGCAGTACTTT
CASRPSPDSGYEQYF
>few|TRBJ2-5|TRBD1|TRBV6-5
TGTGCCAGCAGTAGGGGGCTAGGGATAGAGACCCAGTACTTC
CASSRGLGIETQYF
>-|TRBJ1-1|-|TRBV6-5
TGTGCCAGCAGTTACTCGGACAGACAAAGTGAAGCTTTCTTT
CASSYSDRQSEAFF
>-|TRBJ2-7|-|TRBV10-3
TGTGCCATCAGTGATAGTCTAGTTTACGAGCAGTACTTC
CAISDSLVYEQYF
>few|TRBJ2-5|-|TRBV6-5
TGTGCCAGCAGTTACGATCTCGACCAAGAGACCCAGTACTTC
CASSYDLDQETQYF
>-|TRBJ2-1|-|TRBV11-2
TGTGCCAACAGCTTATACCCCACGGGGCCTAACTACAATGAGCAGTTCTTC
CANSLYPTGPNYNEQFF
>-|TRBJ2-7|-|TRBV5-4
TGTGCCAGCAGTCGGGACACGACCTCCTACGAGCAGTACTTC
CASSRDTTSYEQYF
>-|TRBJ2-1|-|TRBV6-6
TGTGTCAGCAGTTACCTGGGGCCAAATGAGCAGTTCTTC
CVSSYLGPNEQFF
>-|TRBJ2-3|TRBD1|TRBV5-5
TGTGCCAGCAGCTTGCTTCAGGGGGCGGTACGCATAGATACGCAGTATTTT
CASSLLQGAVRIDTQYF
>-|TRBJ1-1|-|TRBV6-5
TGTGCCAGCAAGAAGAGGGGAGGGGGTGTTAGCCGAAACACTGACGCTTTCTTT
CASKKRGGGVSRNTDAFF
>few|TRBJ1-2|TRBD1|TRBV29-1
TGCAGCGTTGCTCCGGGACAGGGGTATGGCTACACCTTC
CSVAPGQGYGYTF
>-|TRBJ2-1|-|TRBV10-3
TGTGCCATCAGCCCGGGACCATCGGCGGATGAGCAGTTCTTC
CAISPGPSADEQFF
>few|TRBJ2-3|-|TRBV6-6
TGTGCCAGCAGTTACTCGGATGCGGGGCCCAGGGGAGTGGGTACGCAGTATTTT
CASSYSDAGPRGVGTQYF
>-|TRBJ2-7|-|TRBV11-2
TGTACCAGCAGCTTAGTTGGTGGAGTCTCCTACGAGCAGTACTTC
CTSSLVGGVSYEQYF
>-|TRBJ2-2|TRBD2|TRBV11-2
TGTGCCAGTAGCTTAGATTGGGCTAGCGGGGAGCACGGGGAGCTGTTTTTT
CASSLDWASGEHGELFF
>-|TRBJ2-7|TRBD2|TRBV6-2/TRBV6-3
TGTGCCAGCACCCCCTCGGGACTAGCGGGGGGCTCCTACGAGCAGTACTTC
CASTPSGLAGGSYEQYF
>few|TRBJ2-3|-|TRBV6-1
TGTGCCAGCAGTGAACGACGGGAGATCACAGATACGCAGTATTTT
CASSERREITDTQYF
>-|TRBJ2-5|TRBD1|TRBV14
TGTGCCAGCAGCGGTAGGGACAGGGGAGAGACCCAGTACTTC
CASSGRDRGETQYF
>-|TRBJ1-4|-|TRBV7-8
TGTGCCAGCAGCTTAAGTACCGTGACCAATGAAAAACTGTTTTTT
CASSLSTVTNEKLFF
>many|TRBJ2-1|TRBD2|TRBV11-2
TGTGCCAGCAGCCCCCCTTGGGACCAGCGGGGTCTCGGCTACAATGAGCAGTTCTTC
CASSPPWDQRGLGYNEQFF
>once|TRBJ2-7|TRBD2|TRBV5-4
TGTGCCAGCAGCGCGGGACTAGCGGGATTCACCTACGAGCAGTACTTC
CASSAGLAGFTYEQYF
>-|TRBJ2-5|-|TRBV6-6
TGTGCCGGCAGCGTGACTAGTCGAGAGACCCGGTACTTC
CAGSVTSRETRYF
>few|TRBJ1-2|-|TRBV6-5
TGTGCCAGCAGTTACTCCGGGGGGTCTAACTATGGCTACACCTTC
CASSYSGGSNYGYTF
>few|TRBJ2-7|TRBD1|TRBV29-1
TGCAGCGTTGTTTCGGGACAGGGCTACGAGCAGTACTTC
CSVVSGQGYEQYF